One and the same sample provided the 24 T cell receptor beta chains below, sequenced in a study of blood T cells in healthy people across ages (dated by TCRdb to about 2015). The library was made by 5' RACE. TCRdb lists the instrument as Illumina HiSeq 2500. The second PCR ran for about 6 to 12 cycles and used a J-beta primer mix along with a sample-barcoded 5' primer. The public reads were reprocessed in TCRdb via fastp at Q25 and MiXCR, keeping in-frame beta chains. Entries are consolidated by CDR3 protein sequence, retaining the most common genes and DNA. Recorded for this sample are around 1,000,000 distinct CDR3 sequences; under 40% of them occurred a single time. 10% to 15% of the sample is held by the ten biggest clonotypes. Material: blood. The source is a man in his late teens or twenties in good health.

The chain links TRBV28 to TRBJ1-4; 8 bases map to TRBD1. Germline CDR1 is MDHEN and CDR2 is SYDVKM. The CDR3 loop spans 15 amino acids. V was pared by 6 bases and J by 0 bases, with 3 bases of the junction left unmatched. The chain's CDR3 is CASSKQGATNEKLFF. The DNA for the CDR3 is TGTGCCAGCAGCAAACAGGGGGCAACTAATGAAAAACTGTTTTTT.

V is TRBV5-1 and J is TRBJ2-7; D is undetermined. V gave up 4 bases and J gave up 4 bases, with 12 bases separating them. Germline-derived CDR1 and CDR2 are SGHRS and YFSETQ. The CDR3 loop spans 13 amino acids. Written as DNA, the CDR3 is TGCGCCAGCAGCGTCGGGTCTTTTTACGAGCAGTACTTC. Translating it yields CASSVGSFYEQYF.

This clonotype was seen a few times. V usage is TRBV20-1 and J usage is TRBJ1-1, with 8 bases lining up with TRBD1. CDR3 length equals 13 residues. V lost 4 bases to trimming and J lost 4 bases; unmatched junction nucleotides: 5. Germline values: CDR1 DFQATT, CDR2 SNEGSKA (reference sequence). The CDR3 coding sequence is TGCAGTGCTATTACAGGGGGGGCCACTGAAGCTTTCTTT. Its translation is CSAITGGATEAFF.

The chain uses TRBV12-3 or TRBV12-4 and TRBJ2-5; the match to TRBD1 covers 10 bases. The CDR3 covers 15 residues. V shed 3 bases and J 1 base; nucleotides not matched to a gene: 2. The CDR3 DNA reads as TGTGCCAGCAGTTTGTGGACAGGGGGCCAAGAGACCCAGTACTTC. As protein: CASSLWTGGQETQYF.

This clonotype has more than one count but fewer than ten. The chain combines TRBV12-3 or TRBV12-4 with TRBJ2-5; unclear D gene. This CDR3 comprises 13 residues. Deletions cut 7 bases from V and 5 bases from J, with 14 bases between. Here the CDR3 DNA reads TGTGCCAGCAAGTCCCTGGGGTGGGAGACCCAGTACTTC. Translation: CASKSLGWETQYF.

The gene calls are TRBV10-3 and TRBJ1-6, with D possibly being TRBD1 (5 bases). V gave up 2 bases and J gave up 9 bases, with 14 bases separating them. The germline V gene has CDR1 ENHRY and CDR2 SYGVKD. The CDR3 is made up of 15 amino acids. The CDR3 nucleotides read TGTGCCATCAGTGAGGCAGTCGGGGCCGGTTCACCCCTCCACTTT. Translation gives CAISEAVGAGSPLHF.

J is TRBJ2-5 and V is TRBV12-3 or TRBV12-4, with D possibly TRBD1 on 6 matching bases. This CDR3 is built from 13 residues. Trimming stripped 6 bases from V and 2 bases from J, with 10 bases between. Here the CDR3 reads CASRMTGQETQYF. The CDR3 nucleotides read TGTGCCAGCAGGATGACAGGTCAAGAGACCCAGTACTTC.

This clonotype occurred a few times. V gene TRBV20-1 combines with J gene TRBJ2-3, with 7 bases identical to TRBD1. V shed 1 base and J 0 bases; nucleotides not matched to a gene: 10. The CDR3 spans 17 residues. In germline, CDR1 is DFQATT, CDR2 SNEGSKA (reference sequence). This CDR3 is CSARGSGTASSTDTQYF. CDR3 coding DNA: TGCAGTGCTAGAGGTTCCGGGACAGCCTCTAGCACAGATACGCAGTATTTT.

The chain couples TRBV20-1 to TRBJ2-3, with D perhaps being TRBD1 or TRBD2 (6 bases each). The V gene lost 5 bases and the J gene lost 7 bases, with 19 bases spanning the gap. This CDR3 is built from 14 residues. Germline lookup yields CDR1 DFQATT and CDR2 SNEGSKA (reference sequence). CDR3 amino acids: CSAEVRGAGNTQYF. CDR3 DNA: TGCAGTGCTGAAGTAAGGGGGGCAGGGAATACGCAGTATTTT.

This clonotype was seen a few times. The CDR3 DNA sequence: TGTGCCATCAGTCGGGGGGGATCCTCCTACAATGAGCAGTTCTTC. Translating gives CAISRGGSSYNEQFF. The chain couples TRBV10-3 to TRBJ2-1; 8 bases match TRBD2. In germline, CDR1 is ENHRY, CDR2 SYGVKD. CDR3 size: 15 residues. The ends lost 5 bases at V and 0 bases at J; junction bases unmatched: 3.

V usage is TRBV7-2 and J usage is TRBJ1-4; no firm D call. With 2 bases removed from V and 5 bases from J, the gap between germline ends came to 9 bases. CDR1 is SGHTA, CDR2 FQGNSA, per germline. CDR3 length: 14 amino acids. The CDR3 spells CASSLRAWNEKLFF. The CDR3 bases are TGTGCCAGCAGCTTAAGGGCCTGGAATGAAAAACTGTTTTTT.

This clonotype showed up just a few times. This rearrangement joins TRBV12-3 or TRBV12-4 to TRBJ1-1, with D unresolved. The CDR3 has 13 residues. V lost 8 bases to trimming and J lost 0 bases, with 10 bases between them. CDR3: CASGRSVNTEAFF. CDR3 DNA: TGTGCCAGCGGCCGTTCGGTGAACACTGAAGCTTTCTTT.

The gene calls are TRBV12-3 or TRBV12-4 and TRBJ1-6, with D uncertain. This CDR3 is 16 amino acids long. V was trimmed by 1 base and J by 7 bases, leaving 14 bases between them. DNA for the CDR3: TGTGCCAGCAGTTTAGGGCTGACTACTTCGAATTCACCCCTCCACTTT. Protein sequence: CASSLGLTTSNSPLHF.

The CDR3 region is CASTRGLDTEAFF. CDR3 bases: TGCGCCAGCACCCGGGGGTTGGACACTGAAGCTTTCTTT. This chain joins TRBV5-1 and TRBJ1-1, with D possibly TRBD1 on 5 matching bases. The CDR3 is 13 residues long. V lost 6 bases, J lost 3 bases, and 12 bases lay in between. Germline lookup yields CDR1 SGHRS and CDR2 YFSETQ.

This clonotype has more than one count but fewer than ten. This chain's CDR3 is CASSAADRASNQPQHF. The CDR3 nucleotides read TGTGCCAGCAGCGCCGCGGACAGGGCTAGCAATCAGCCCCAGCATTTT. The chain employs TRBV9 and TRBJ1-5; 8 bases fit TRBD1. V dropped 3 bases and J dropped 0; count of bases not matched to a gene: 5. Per germline, CDR1 SGDLS and CDR2 YYNGEE. This CDR3 contains 16 residues.

The chain employs TRBV6-2 or TRBV6-3 and TRBJ2-1; D not resolved. The DNA end is a closer match to TRBJ2-7, so the J assignment may be wrong. Germline CDR1 is MNHEY and CDR2 is SVGEGT. This CDR3 has 15 amino acids. CDR3 sequence reads: CASSYWADSYNEQYF. For the CDR3, the DNA is TGTGCCAGCAGTTACTGGGCAGACTCCTACAATGAGCAGTACTTC.

This clonotype was observed a handful of times. The chain couples TRBV20-1 to TRBJ1-2, with 9 bases identical to TRBD1. With V trimmed by 6 bases and J by 4 bases, 12 bases remained unmatched. This CDR3 spans 15 amino acids. Germline CDR1 DFQATT, CDR2 SNEGSKA (reference sequence). The CDR3 DNA is TGCAGTGCATTCGCGGTGGGACAGGGCTTCTATGGCTACACCTTC. It translates to CSAFAVGQGFYGYTF.

J is TRBJ1-1 and V is TRBV9, with D unresolved. Trimming took 1 base from V and 1 from J, leaving 11 bases between them. CDR1 is SGDLS, CDR2 YYNGEE, per germline. The CDR3 spans 15 residues. The CDR3, as DNA: TGTGCCAGCAGCGTACAGATAGGGCCGAACACTGAAGCTTTCTTT. As protein: CASSVQIGPNTEAFF. Full variable domain (remainder filled in from reference TRBV9 and TRBJ1-1): DSGVTQTPKHLITATGQRVTLRCSPRSGDLSVYWYQQSLDQGLQFLIQYYNGEERAKGNILERFSAQQFPDLHSELNLSSLELGDSALYFCASSVQIGPNTEAFFGQGTRLTVV.

The V call is TRBV2, the J call TRBJ1-2, with TRBD1 matching over 7 bases. Germline CDR1 and CDR2: SNHLY and FYNNEI. The ends lost 10 bases at V and 2 bases at J; junction bases unmatched: 7. This CDR3 region has 13 residues. The CDR3 DNA reads as TGTGCCACCCATCTCAGGGGGAACTATGGCTACACCTTC. Translating gives CATHLRGNYGYTF.

In this sample, this clonotype turned up a few times. CDR3 sequence (DNA): TGCGCCAGCAGCTTGGATCCGAACCCCCAAGAGACCCAGTACTTC. Amino acids: CASSLDPNPQETQYF. The chain is built from TRBV5-1 and TRBJ2-5; D is ambiguous. Trimming removed 0 bases from V and 1 base from J, with 10 bases in between. From germline, CDR1 is SGHRS and CDR2 YFSETQ. This CDR3 comprises 15 residues. Full variable domain (missing parts from reference TRBV5-1 and TRBJ2-5): KAGVTQTPRYLIKTRGQQVTLSCSPISGHRSVSWYQQTPGQGLQFLFEYFSETQRNKGNFPGRFSGRQFSNSRSEMNVSTLELGDSALYLCASSLDPNPQETQYFGPGTRLLVL.

CDR3 bases: TGTGCCAGCAGCCAAAGTCCACAGCCCACAGATACGCAGTATTTT. Protein product: CASSQSPQPTDTQYF. This rearrangement joins TRBV9 to TRBJ2-3; D unclear. The V end lost 4 bases, the J end lost 2 bases, and 14 bases lay between the germline ends. The length of the CDR3 is 15 residues. Germline CDR1 SGDLS, CDR2 YYNGEE.

Notes on this clonotype: The junction departs from germline at one end; a sequencing error may be responsible. V is TRBV5-1 and J is TRBJ1-1; possibly TRBD1 for D (6 bases). The CDR3 runs 14 residues. Germline V gene data show CDR1 as SGHRS and CDR2 as YFSETQ. The CDR3 loop is CDSSPGVQGAEAFF. For the CDR3, the DNA is TGCGACAGCAGCCCGGGCGTACAGGGAGCTGAAGCTTTCTTT. The full variable domain, completed using reference TRBV5-1 and TRBJ1-1, is KAGVTQTPRYLIKTRGQQVTLSCSPISGHRSVSWYQQTPGQGLQFLFEYFSETQRNKGNFPGRFSGRQFSNSRSEMNVSTLELGDSALYLCDSSPGVQGAEAFFGQGTRLTVV.

This clonotype appeared a few times. The rearrangement links TRBV7-2 to TRBJ1-2; TRBD1 might be the D (5 bases). V lost 0 bases and J 2 bases, leaving 13 bases between the germline ends. CDR3 length equals 16 residues. Germline V CDR1 and CDR2: SGHTA, FQGNSA. CDR3 in amino acids: CASSLAPSGVNYGYTF. The CDR3 nucleotides are TGTGCCAGCAGCTTAGCCCCTTCGGGGGTCAACTATGGCTACACCTTC.

This clonotype has just a few counts. The V call is TRBV4-3, the J call TRBJ1-4, with unresolved D. The CDR3 has 16 residues. Trimming took off 0 bases at V and 0 bases at J, with 8 bases between the two ends. Germline CDR1 reads LGHNA; CDR2 reads YSLEER. This CDR3 is CASSQERLATNEKLFF. In DNA form, the CDR3 reads TGCGCCAGCAGCCAAGAGAGGCTGGCAACTAATGAAAAACTGTTTTTT.